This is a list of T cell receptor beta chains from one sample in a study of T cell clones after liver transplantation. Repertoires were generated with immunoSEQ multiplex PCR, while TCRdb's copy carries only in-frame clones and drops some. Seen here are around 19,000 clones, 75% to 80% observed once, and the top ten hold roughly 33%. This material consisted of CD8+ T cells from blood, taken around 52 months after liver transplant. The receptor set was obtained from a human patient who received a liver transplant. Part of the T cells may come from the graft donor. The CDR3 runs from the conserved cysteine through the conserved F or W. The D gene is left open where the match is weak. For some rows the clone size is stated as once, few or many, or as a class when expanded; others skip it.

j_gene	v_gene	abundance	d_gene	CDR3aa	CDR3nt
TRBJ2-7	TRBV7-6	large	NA	CASSSGPNYEQYF	TGTGCCAGCAGCTCGGGACCGAACTACGAGCAGTACTTC
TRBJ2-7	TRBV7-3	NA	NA	CASSLTEVHEQYF	TGTGCCAGCAGCTTAACTGAGGTGCACGAGCAGTACTTC
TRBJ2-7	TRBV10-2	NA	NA	CASFAVSYEQYF	TGCGCCAGCTTTGCGGTCTCCTACGAGCAGTACTTC
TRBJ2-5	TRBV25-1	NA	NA	CASSERGGQETQYF	TGTGCCAGCAGTGAAAGGGGCGGTCAAGAGACCCAGTACTTC
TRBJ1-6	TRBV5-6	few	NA	CASSLDRTNSPLHF	TGTGCCAGCAGCTTAGACAGGACTAATTCACCCCTCCACTTT
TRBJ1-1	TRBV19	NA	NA	CASSVTGMNTEAFF	TGTGCCAGTAGTGTCACAGGTATGAACACTGAAGCTTTCTTT
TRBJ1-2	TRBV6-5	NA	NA	CASSYSGTHGYTF	TGTGCCAGCAGTTACTCTGGGACACATGGCTACACCTTC
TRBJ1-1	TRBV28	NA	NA	CASILYIGPPVTEAFF	TGTGCCAGCATTCTTTATATTGGACCGCCGGTTACTGAAGCTTTCTTT
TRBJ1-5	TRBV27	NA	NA	CASSPHSNQPQHF	TGTGCCAGCAGTCCCCATAGCAATCAGCCCCAGCATTTT
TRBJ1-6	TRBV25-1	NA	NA	CASSEKGGYSPLHF	TGTGCCAGCAGTGAGAAGGGTGGGTATTCACCCCTCCACTTT
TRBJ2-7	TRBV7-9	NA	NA	CASSFNGGSYEQYF	TGTGCCAGCAGCTTTAATGGGGGGTCCTACGAGCAGTACTTC
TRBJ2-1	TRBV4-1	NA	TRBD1	CASSSTTGGSSYNEQFF	TGCGCCAGCAGCTCCACGACAGGGGGTAGCTCCTACAATGAGCAGTTCTTC
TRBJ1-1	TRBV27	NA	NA	CASSLLGGPGEAFF	TGTGCCAGCAGTTTATTGGGGGGGCCAGGTGAAGCTTTCTTT
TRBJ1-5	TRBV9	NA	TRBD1	CASNLGGQPHQPQHF	TGTGCCAGCAATCTAGGGGGACAGCCGCATCAGCCCCAGCATTTT
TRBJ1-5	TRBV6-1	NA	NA	CASSDNTYSNQPQHF	TGTGCCAGCAGTGATAACACCTATAGCAATCAGCCCCAGCATTTT
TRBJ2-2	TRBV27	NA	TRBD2	CASSGTSGTGELFF	TGTGCCAGCAGCGGGACTAGCGGAACCGGGGAGCTGTTTTTT
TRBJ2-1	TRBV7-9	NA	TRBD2	CASSLGAGAGDSYNEQFF	TGTGCCAGCAGCTTAGGAGCGGGGGCCGGGGATTCCTACAATGAGCAGTTCTTC
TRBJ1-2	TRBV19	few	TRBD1	CASSISGQGYGYTF	TGTGCCAGTAGTATTTCGGGACAGGGGTATGGCTACACCTTC
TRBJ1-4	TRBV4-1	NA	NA	CASSQDSRVGLFF	TGCGCCAGCAGCCAAGATTCCCGAGTAGGACTGTTTTTT
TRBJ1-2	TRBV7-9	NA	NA	CASSLDIPTGTKANYGYTF	TGTGCCAGCAGCTTAGACATCCCAACAGGAACAAAGGCTAACTATGGCTACACCTTC
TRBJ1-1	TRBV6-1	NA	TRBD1	CASSDWTGHNTEAFF	TGTGCCAGCAGTGACTGGACAGGGCACAACACTGAAGCTTTCTTT
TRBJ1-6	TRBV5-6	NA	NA	CASSLEQGYSPLHF	TGTGCCAGCAGCTTGGAACAGGGTTATTCACCCCTCCACTTT
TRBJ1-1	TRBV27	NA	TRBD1	CASGFRDRANTEAFF	TGTGCCAGCGGATTTCGGGACAGGGCGAACACTGAAGCTTTCTTT
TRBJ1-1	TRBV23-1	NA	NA	CASSQSNTEAFF	TGCGCCAGCAGTCAATCGAACACTGAAGCTTTCTTT
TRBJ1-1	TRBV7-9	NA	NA	CASSLGKTVMNTEAFF	TGTGCCAGCAGCTTAGGTAAGACGGTCATGAACACTGAAGCTTTCTTT
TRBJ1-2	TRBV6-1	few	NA	CASQGYGYTF	TGTGCCAGCCAGGGCTATGGCTACACCTTC
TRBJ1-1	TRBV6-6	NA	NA	CASSSLGEGAFF	TGTGCCAGCAGTTCCCTTGGGGAAGGGGCTTTCTTT
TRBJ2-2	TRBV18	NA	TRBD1	CASSPRDRGTGELFF	TGTGCCAGCTCACCGCGGGACAGGGGCACCGGGGAGCTGTTTTTT
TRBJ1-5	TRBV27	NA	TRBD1	CASSFLSDRERNQPQHF	TGTGCCAGCAGTTTCCTATCGGACAGGGAGCGCAATCAGCCCCAGCATTTT
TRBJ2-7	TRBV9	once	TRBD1	CASSATGTGAYEQYF	TGTGCCAGCAGCGCCACCGGGACAGGGGCTTACGAGCAGTACTTC
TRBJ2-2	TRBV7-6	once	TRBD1	CASSPESTGTGSTGELFF	TGTGCCAGCAGCCCGGAATCGACCGGGACAGGGTCCACCGGGGAGCTGTTTTTT
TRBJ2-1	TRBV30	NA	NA	CAWTRQQGLNEQFF	TGTGCCTGGACACGCCAACAGGGCTTGAATGAGCAGTTCTTC
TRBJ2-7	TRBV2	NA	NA	CASSEGGEQYF	TGTGCCAGCAGTGAAGGGGGAGAGCAGTACTTC
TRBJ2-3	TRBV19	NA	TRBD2	CASSVLAGGADTQYF	TGTGCCAGTAGCGTACTAGCGGGGGGAGCAGATACGCAGTATTTT
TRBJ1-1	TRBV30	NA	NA	CAWIIGTLMNTEAFF	TGTGCCTGGATTATCGGGACTCTAATGAACACTGAAGCTTTCTTT
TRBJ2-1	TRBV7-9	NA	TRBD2	CASSRGVRVAYNEQFF	TGTGCCAGCAGCCGGGGGGTGCGGGTGGCCTACAATGAGCAGTTCTTC
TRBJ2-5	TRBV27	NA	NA	CASSLFEGFETQYF	TGTGCCAGCAGTTTATTTGAAGGGTTCGAGACCCAGTACTTC
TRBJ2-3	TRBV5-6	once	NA	CASSLGSVTDTQYF	TGTGCCAGCAGCTTGGGGAGTGTAACGGATACGCAGTATTTT
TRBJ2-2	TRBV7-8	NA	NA	CASSYGPGELFF	TGTGCCAGCAGCTACGGGCCCGGGGAGCTGTTTTTT
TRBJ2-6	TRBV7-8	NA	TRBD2	CASSSGLPGANVLTF	TGTGCCAGCAGCTCGGGACTACCTGGGGCCAACGTCCTGACTTTC
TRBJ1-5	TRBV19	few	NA	CASIQGPGDQPQHF	TGTGCCAGTATCCAGGGTCCGGGAGATCAGCCCCAGCATTTT
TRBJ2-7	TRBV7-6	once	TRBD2	CASSLAGGLAGGGYEQYF	TGTGCCAGCAGCTTAGCGGGAGGACTAGCGGGGGGGGGCTACGAGCAGTACTTC
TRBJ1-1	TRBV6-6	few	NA	CASRGVLGGEAFF	TGTGCCAGCAGGGGGGTGTTAGGAGGTGAAGCTTTCTTT
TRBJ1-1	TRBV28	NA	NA	CASRWLMNTEAFF	TGTGCCAGCAGATGGCTAATGAACACTGAAGCTTTCTTT
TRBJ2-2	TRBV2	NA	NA	CASSGVSSGELFF	TGTGCCAGCAGTGGGGTTAGTTCCGGGGAGCTGTTTTTT
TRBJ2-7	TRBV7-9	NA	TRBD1	CASSPRGTGQGLVYEQYF	TGTGCCAGCAGCCCAAGGGGGACAGGCCAAGGATTGGTCTACGAGCAGTACTTC
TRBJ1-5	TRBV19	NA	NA	CASSSSGHSQPQHF	TGTGCCAGTAGTAGTTCTGGGCACAGTCAGCCCCAGCATTTT
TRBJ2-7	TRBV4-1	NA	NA	CASSQDSRSYEQYF	TGCGCCAGCAGCCAAGATTCCAGGAGTTACGAGCAGTACTTC
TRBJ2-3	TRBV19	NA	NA	CASMAVSTDTQYF	TGTGCCAGTATGGCGGTAAGCACAGATACGCAGTATTTT
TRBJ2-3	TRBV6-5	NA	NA	CASSYLSSTDTQYF	TGTGCCAGCAGTTACCTGAGTAGCACAGATACGCAGTATTTT
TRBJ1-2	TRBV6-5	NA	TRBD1	CASSWGGQGPPYGYTF	TGTGCCAGCAGTTGGGGGGGACAGGGGCCACCCTATGGCTACACCTTC